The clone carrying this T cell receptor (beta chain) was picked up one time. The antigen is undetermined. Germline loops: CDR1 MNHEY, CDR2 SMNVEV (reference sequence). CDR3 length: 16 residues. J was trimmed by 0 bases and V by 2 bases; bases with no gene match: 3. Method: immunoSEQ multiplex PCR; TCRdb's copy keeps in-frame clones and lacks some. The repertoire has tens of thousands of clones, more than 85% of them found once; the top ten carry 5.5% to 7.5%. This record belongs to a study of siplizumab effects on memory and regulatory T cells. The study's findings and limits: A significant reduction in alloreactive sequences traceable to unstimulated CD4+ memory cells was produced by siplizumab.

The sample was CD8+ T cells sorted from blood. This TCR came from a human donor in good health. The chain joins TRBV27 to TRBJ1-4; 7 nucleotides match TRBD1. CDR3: CASSLRDSPTNEKLFF. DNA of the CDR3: TGTGCCAGCAGTTTAAGGGACAGCCCAACTAATGAAAAACTGTTTTTT.